A selection of T cell receptor beta chains follows, all from one sample in a study of blood T cell repertoires in COVID-19. Measured with immunoSEQ multiplex PCR; TCRdb has only the in-frame clones, and not every one. The sample has 300,000 to 400,000 clones, about 93% seen once; the top ten hold under 3.5%. The sample taken for sequencing was peripheral blood. Receptor source: a woman between 18 and 29 years old who had recovered from COVID-19. Each CDR3 is given with its conserved first and last residue. D genes are given only for firm matches. Part of the rows lack a size; the others show once, few, many or a class for expanded clones.

D,size,V,J,CDR3,DNA
TRBD2,.,TRBV5-1,TRBJ2-3,CASRRLAGGTDTQYF,TGCGCCAGCAGAAGACTAGCGGGGGGCACAGATACGCAGTATTTT
TRBD1,.,TRBV6-5,TRBJ1-2,CASRRTGANGYTF,TGTGCCAGCAGGAGGACAGGGGCTAATGGCTACACCTTC
.,.,TRBV3-1/TRBV3-2,TRBJ1-1,CASRAGLGPHEAFF,TGTGCCAGCCGGGCAGGGCTCGGCCCCCATGAAGCTTTCTTT
TRBD1,.,TRBV6-6,TRBJ1-1,CASSYTGDPEAFF,TGTGCCAGCAGTTATACAGGGGACCCTGAAGCTTTCTTT
TRBD2,.,TRBV18,TRBJ2-3,CASSPVAGGFVDTQYF,TGTGCCAGCTCACCAGTAGCGGGAGGATTCGTAGATACGCAGTATTTT
TRBD1,.,TRBV18,TRBJ1-2,CASSRSGQGFLDGYTF,TGTGCCAGCTCACGCTCGGGACAGGGTTTCCTGGATGGCTACACCTTC
TRBD2,few,TRBV18,TRBJ2-1,CASSPGLADYNEQFF,TGTGCCAGCTCACCAGGACTAGCGGATTACAATGAGCAGTTCTTC
TRBD2,.,TRBV2,TRBJ2-4,CASSERVAGEKNIQYF,TGTGCCAGCAGTGAACGGGTAGCGGGGGAAAAAAACATTCAGTACTTC
.,.,TRBV4-1,TRBJ1-1,CASSQVSGVGTEAFF,TGCGCCAGCAGCCAAGTATCCGGGGTCGGCACTGAAGCTTTCTTT
TRBD1,.,TRBV7-2,TRBJ1-1,CASSSGQGLVAFF,TGTGCCAGCAGCTCCGGACAGGGGTTGGTAGCTTTCTTT
.,.,TRBV7-8,TRBJ2-1,CASSLEGLMVWGEQFF,TGTGCCAGCAGCTTAGAGGGACTGATGGTATGGGGTGAGCAGTTCTTC
TRBD2,.,TRBV19,TRBJ2-1,CASSMSGTVYNEQFF,TGTGCCAGTAGTATGAGCGGGACCGTCTACAATGAGCAGTTCTTC
.,few,TRBV9,TRBJ1-2,CASSVVTLANYGYTF,TGTGCCAGCAGCGTAGTGACACTAGCTAACTATGGCTACACCTTC
.,.,TRBV7-8,TRBJ1-1,CASSRRFNTEAFF,TGTGCCAGCAGCCGTCGTTTCAACACTGAAGCTTTCTTT
TRBD2,once,TRBV11-2,TRBJ2-3,CASSLNSGSSQDTQYF,TGTGCCAGCAGCTTAAATAGCGGGAGCTCCCAAGATACGCAGTATTTT
.,.,TRBV6-1,TRBJ2-5,CASSEYLETQYF,TGTGCCAGCAGTGAATATCTCGAGACCCAGTACTTC
TRBD1,.,TRBV27,TRBJ1-6,CASSLSTGGLDSPLHF,TGTGCCAGCAGTTTATCGACAGGGGGCCTGGATTCACCCCTCCACTTT
TRBD2,.,TRBV7-2,TRBJ2-1,CASSSIPLRGGSSDIEQFF,TGTGCCAGCAGCTCGATCCCCCTGCGGGGCGGGAGTAGTGATATTGAGCAGTTCTTC
.,.,TRBV5-8,TRBJ2-2,CASSLRRGPTRRGGELFF,TGTGCCAGCAGCTTAAGGAGGGGACCAACTCGAAGGGGCGGGGAGCTGTTTTTT
TRBD2,.,TRBV28,TRBJ2-2,CASSPGVAGGRGTGELFF,TGTGCCAGCAGCCCCGGGGTAGCGGGAGGAAGAGGGACCGGGGAGCTGTTTTTT
TRBD1,once,TRBV10-2,TRBJ2-1,CASSTGQANYNEQFF,TGCGCCAGCAGTACGGGACAGGCCAATTACAATGAGCAGTTCTTC
TRBD1,once,TRBV5-6,TRBJ1-5,CASSLRTGPSNQPQHF,TGTGCCAGCAGCTTGAGGACAGGGCCTAGCAATCAGCCCCAGCATTTT
.,.,TRBV19,TRBJ2-6,CASSIQQGTGANVLTF,TGTGCCAGTAGTATTCAGCAGGGAACTGGGGCCAACGTCCTGACTTTC
.,.,TRBV5-8,TRBJ1-1,CASSFDRMNTEAFF,TGTGCCAGCAGCTTTGACAGGATGAACACTGAAGCTTTCTTT
.,.,TRBV7-2,TRBJ1-5,CASSNMWGSNQPQHF,TGTGCCAGCAGCAACATGTGGGGCTCCAATCAGCCCCAGCATTTT
TRBD1,.,TRBV27,TRBJ1-2,CASSSIPGQGAYGYTF,TGTGCCAGCAGTTCGATCCCGGGACAGGGGGCCTATGGCTACACCTTC
TRBD2,.,TRBV7-9,TRBJ2-3,CASSHPLAGGSDTQYF,TGTGCCAGCAGCCACCCGCTAGCGGGAGGTTCAGATACGCAGTATTTT
.,.,TRBV27,TRBJ2-2,CASSLTGLGELFF,TGTGCCAGCAGTTTAACAGGGTTAGGGGAGCTGTTTTTT
TRBD1,.,TRBV10-3,TRBJ1-4,CAISERGPATNEKLFF,TGTGCCATCAGTGAGAGGGGGCCGGCAACTAATGAAAAACTGTTTTTT
.,once,TRBV11-3,TRBJ2-1,CASSLDADRAGNEQFF,TGTGCCAGCAGCTTAGATGCAGACAGGGCGGGAAATGAGCAGTTCTTC
.,.,TRBV24-1,TRBJ1-1,CATSGGGRHDLDTEAFF,TGTGCCACCAGTGGTGGGGGCCGACACGATTTGGACACTGAAGCTTTCTTT
.,.,TRBV4-3,TRBJ1-5,CASSQRSTVGGAVGQPQHF,TGCGCCAGCAGCCAACGGAGCACGGTTGGGGGGGCGGTGGGACAGCCCCAGCATTTT
.,.,TRBV11-3,TRBJ2-2,CASSYRGATGELFF,TGTGCCAGCAGCTATCGGGGTGCTACCGGGGAGCTGTTTTTT
TRBD1,.,TRBV12-3/TRBV12-4,TRBJ2-4,CASSPAQGGIFYF,TGTGCCAGCAGTCCGGCACAGGGGGGAATTTTTTACTTC
.,.,TRBV5-3,TRBJ1-5,CARSRQSNQPQHF,TGTGCCAGAAGTAGACAGAGCAATCAGCCCCAGCATTTT
TRBD1,.,TRBV7-2,TRBJ1-3,CASRIGGTGFASGNTIYF,TGTGCCAGCAGGATAGGAGGGACAGGGTTCGCATCTGGAAACACCATATATTTT
.,.,TRBV30,TRBJ1-3,CAWRKTLTGPGNTIYF,TGTGCCTGGAGGAAAACACTAACAGGGCCTGGAAACACCATATATTTT
TRBD2,.,TRBV12-5,TRBJ2-2,CASGEREGPGTGELFF,TGTGCTAGTGGGGAGCGGGAGGGCCCGGGCACCGGGGAGCTGTTTTTT